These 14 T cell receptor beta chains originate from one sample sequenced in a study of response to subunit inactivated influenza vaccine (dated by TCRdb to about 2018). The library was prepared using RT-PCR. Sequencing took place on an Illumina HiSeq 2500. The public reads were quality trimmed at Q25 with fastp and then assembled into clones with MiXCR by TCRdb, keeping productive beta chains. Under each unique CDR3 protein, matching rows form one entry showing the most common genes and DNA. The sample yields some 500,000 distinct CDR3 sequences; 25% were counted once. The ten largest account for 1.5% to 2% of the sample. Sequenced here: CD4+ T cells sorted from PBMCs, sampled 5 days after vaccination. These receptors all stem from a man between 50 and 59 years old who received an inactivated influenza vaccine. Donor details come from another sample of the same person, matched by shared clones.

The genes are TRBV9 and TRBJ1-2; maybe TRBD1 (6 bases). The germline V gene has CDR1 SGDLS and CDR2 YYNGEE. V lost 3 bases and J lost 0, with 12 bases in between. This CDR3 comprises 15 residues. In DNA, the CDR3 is TGTGCCAGCAGCGCGGGACATAACCCTAACTATGGCTACACCTTC. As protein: CASSAGHNPNYGYTF.

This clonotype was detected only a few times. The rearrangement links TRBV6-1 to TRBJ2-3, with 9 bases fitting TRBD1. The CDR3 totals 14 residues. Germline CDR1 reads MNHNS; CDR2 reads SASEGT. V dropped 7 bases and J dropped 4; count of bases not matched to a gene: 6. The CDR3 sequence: CASTGTGFSDTQYF. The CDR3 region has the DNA TGTGCCAGCACCGGGACAGGGTTTTCAGATACGCAGTATTTT.

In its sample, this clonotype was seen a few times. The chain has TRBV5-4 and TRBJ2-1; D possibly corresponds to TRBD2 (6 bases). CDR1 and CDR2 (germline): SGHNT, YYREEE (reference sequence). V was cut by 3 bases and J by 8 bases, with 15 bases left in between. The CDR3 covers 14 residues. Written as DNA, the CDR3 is TGTGCCAGCAGCTCTCCTAGCGTCGGAGATGAGCAGTTCTTC. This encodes CASSSPSVGDEQFF.

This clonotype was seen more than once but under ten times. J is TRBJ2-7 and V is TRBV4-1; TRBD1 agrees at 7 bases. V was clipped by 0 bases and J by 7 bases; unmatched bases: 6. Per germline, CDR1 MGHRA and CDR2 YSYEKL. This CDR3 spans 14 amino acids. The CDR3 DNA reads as TGCGCCAGCAGCCAAGATACAGGGGTATCGGAGCAGTACTTC. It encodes CASSQDTGVSEQYF.

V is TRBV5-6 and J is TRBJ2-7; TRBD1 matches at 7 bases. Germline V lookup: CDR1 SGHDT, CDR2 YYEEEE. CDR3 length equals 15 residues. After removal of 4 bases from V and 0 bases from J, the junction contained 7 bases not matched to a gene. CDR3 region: CASSIGQASSYEQYF. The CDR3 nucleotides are TGTGCCAGCAGCATCGGACAGGCCAGCTCCTACGAGCAGTACTTC.

Here the CDR3 reads CAWSVSGPETQYF. In DNA, the CDR3 is TGTGCCTGGAGTGTATCTGGGCCGGAGACCCAGTACTTC. The chain is built from TRBV30 and TRBJ2-5; D unclear. CDR1 GTSNPN and CDR2 SVGIG come from the germline V gene (reference sequence). Deletions cut 0 bases from V and 5 bases from J, with 10 bases between. The CDR3 covers 13 residues.

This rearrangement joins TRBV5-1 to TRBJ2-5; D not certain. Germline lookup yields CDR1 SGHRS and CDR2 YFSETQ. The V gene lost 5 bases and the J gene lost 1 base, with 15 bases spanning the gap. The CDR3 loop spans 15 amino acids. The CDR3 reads CASRPQTETQETQYF. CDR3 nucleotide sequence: TGCGCCAGCAGACCGCAGACTGAAACCCAAGAGACCCAGTACTTC.

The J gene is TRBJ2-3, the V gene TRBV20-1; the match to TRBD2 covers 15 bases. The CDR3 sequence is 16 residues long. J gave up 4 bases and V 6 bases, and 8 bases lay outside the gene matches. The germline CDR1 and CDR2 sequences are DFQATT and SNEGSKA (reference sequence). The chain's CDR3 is CSARGLAGGGADTQYF. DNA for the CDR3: TGCAGTGCCAGGGGACTAGCGGGAGGTGGAGCAGATACGCAGTATTTT.

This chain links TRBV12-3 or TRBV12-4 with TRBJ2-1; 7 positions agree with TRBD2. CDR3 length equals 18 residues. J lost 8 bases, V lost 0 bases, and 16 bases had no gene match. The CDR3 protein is CASSLARSGSAGVHEQFF. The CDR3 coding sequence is TGTGCCAGCAGTTTAGCGCGGTCAGGCTCGGCGGGGGTCCATGAGCAGTTCTTC.

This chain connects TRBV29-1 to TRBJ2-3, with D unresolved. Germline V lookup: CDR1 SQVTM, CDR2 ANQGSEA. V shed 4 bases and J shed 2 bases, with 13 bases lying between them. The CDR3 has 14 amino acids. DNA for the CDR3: TGCAGCGTTGGCCTATTAAGCAACACAGATACGCAGTATTTT. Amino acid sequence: CSVGLLSNTDTQYF.

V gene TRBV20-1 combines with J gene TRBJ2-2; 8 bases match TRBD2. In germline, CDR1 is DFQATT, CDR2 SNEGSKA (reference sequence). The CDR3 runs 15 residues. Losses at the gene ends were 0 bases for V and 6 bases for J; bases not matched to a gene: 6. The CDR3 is CSARDGGALAGELFF. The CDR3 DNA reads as TGCAGTGCTAGAGACGGGGGGGCGTTGGCCGGGGAGCTGTTTTTT.

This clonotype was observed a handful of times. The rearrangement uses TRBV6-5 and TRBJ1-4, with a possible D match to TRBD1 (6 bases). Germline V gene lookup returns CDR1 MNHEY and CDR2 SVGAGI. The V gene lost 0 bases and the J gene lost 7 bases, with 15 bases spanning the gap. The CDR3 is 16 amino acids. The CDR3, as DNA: TGTGCCAGCAGTTACTCACCCGGGGGCGCAGGTGAAAAACTGTTTTTT. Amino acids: CASSYSPGGAGEKLFF.

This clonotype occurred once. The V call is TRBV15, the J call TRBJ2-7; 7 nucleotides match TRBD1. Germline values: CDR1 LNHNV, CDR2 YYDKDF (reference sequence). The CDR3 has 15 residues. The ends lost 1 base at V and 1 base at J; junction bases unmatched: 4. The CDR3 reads CATSRGRDRSYEQYF. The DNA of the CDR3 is TGTGCCACCAGCAGAGGTCGGGACAGATCCTACGAGCAGTACTTC.

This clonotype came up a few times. The CDR3 protein is CASSFSLWTSGNNEQFF. CDR3 in DNA: TGTGCCAGCAGTTTTAGTTTATGGACTAGCGGCAACAATGAGCAGTTCTTC. This sequence joins TRBV12-3 or TRBV12-4 and TRBJ2-1; 10 bases align to TRBD2. J was trimmed by 5 bases and V by 3 bases; bases with no gene match: 10. CDR3 size: 17 residues.